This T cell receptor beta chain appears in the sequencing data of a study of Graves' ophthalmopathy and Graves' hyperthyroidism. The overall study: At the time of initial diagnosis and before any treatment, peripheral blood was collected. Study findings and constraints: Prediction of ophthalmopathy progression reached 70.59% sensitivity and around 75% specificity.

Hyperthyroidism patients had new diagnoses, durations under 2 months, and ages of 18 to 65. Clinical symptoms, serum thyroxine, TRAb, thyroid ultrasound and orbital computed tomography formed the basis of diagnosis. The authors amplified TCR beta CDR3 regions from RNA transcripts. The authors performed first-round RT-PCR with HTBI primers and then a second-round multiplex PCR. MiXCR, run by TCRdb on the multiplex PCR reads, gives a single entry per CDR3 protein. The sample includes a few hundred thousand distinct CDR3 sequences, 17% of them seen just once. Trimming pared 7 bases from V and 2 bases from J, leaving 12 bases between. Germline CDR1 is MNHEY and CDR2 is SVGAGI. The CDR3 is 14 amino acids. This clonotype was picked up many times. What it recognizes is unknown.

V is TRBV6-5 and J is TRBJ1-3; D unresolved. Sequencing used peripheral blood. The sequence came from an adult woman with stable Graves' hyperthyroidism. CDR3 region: CASTLNSPGNTIYF. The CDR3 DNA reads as TGTGCCAGCACCTTGAACAGCCCTGGAAACACCATATATTTT.